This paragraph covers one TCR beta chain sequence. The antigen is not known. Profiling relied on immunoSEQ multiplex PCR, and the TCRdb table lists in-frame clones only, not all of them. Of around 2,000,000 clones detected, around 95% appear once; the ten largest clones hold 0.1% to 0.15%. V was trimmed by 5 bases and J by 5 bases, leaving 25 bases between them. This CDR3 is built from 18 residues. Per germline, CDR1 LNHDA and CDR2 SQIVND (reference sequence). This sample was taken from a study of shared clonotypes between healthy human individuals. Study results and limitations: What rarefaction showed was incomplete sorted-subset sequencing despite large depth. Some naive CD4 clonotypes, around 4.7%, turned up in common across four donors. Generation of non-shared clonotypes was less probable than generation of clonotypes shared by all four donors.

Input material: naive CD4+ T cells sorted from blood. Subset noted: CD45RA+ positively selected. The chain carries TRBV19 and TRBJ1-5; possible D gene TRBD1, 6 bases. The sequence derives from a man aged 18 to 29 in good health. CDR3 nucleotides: TGTGCCAGTAGTTTTGCCCCCGGACAGCAACGGGTTCATCAGCCCCAGCATTTT. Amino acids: CASSFAPGQQRVHQPQHF.